The sequence of this T cell receptor beta chain was determined in a study of blood T cell repertoires in COVID-19. As for the study in general: The study drew acute and convalescent COVID-19 samples from the United States, Italy and Spain. The cDNA or gDNA used as material had been derived from T cells, B-cell-depleted T cells, or PBMCs.

J gave up 7 bases and V 5 bases, and 10 bases lay outside the gene matches. Germline V gives CDR1 SGHVS, CDR2 FQNEAQ. The CDR3 is made up of 14 amino acids. In the authors' workflow: Reference gene primers were amplified, and this amplification served to estimate nucleated cell counts. The repertoire was sequenced with immunoSEQ multiplex PCR; TCRdb's copy has only in-frame clones and lacks some. V, J and clone size are those of that table, while D and trimming were read from the DNA. The sample lists around 59,000 clones; approximately 86% were seen once. The sequenced material came from peripheral blood. This chain joins TRBV7-8 and TRBJ1-2, with 7 bases lining up with TRBD1. This TCR was recovered from a man aged 55 to 70 with acute or convalescent COVID-19. CDR3 amino acids: CASSLGQKRSGYTF. Written as DNA, the CDR3 is TGTGCCAGCAGCCTGGGACAGAAAAGGAGTGGCTACACCTTC.